The clone carrying this TCR beta chain was found many times. TCRdb ran MiXCR on the 5' RACE reads and lists one entry per CDR3 protein. The table has about 82,000 distinct CDR3 sequences, 4% to 5.5% seen once. V shed 1 base and J shed 6 bases, with 22 bases lying between them. The CDR3 covers 18 residues. Germline lookup yields CDR1 SGHTA and CDR2 FQGTGA. This entry is derived from a study of T cells of healthy individuals. This chain uses TRBV7-3 with TRBJ2-1; D is tentatively TRBD1 or TRBD2 (5 bases each). This clonotype was sampled from a female donor in good health. This CDR3 is CASSLRMGPLIGTNEQFF. DNA of the CDR3: TGTGCCAGCAGCTTAAGAATGGGCCCTTTGATCGGGACCAATGAGCAGTTCTTC.